This TCR beta chain is from a study of T cells after yellow fever vaccination. Whole-study findings and limits: Though it reached lower strength, the secondary response hit its peak faster, day 5 versus 15. It was a small share of clonotypes that appeared in both CD4 and CD8 compartments. Most clones from primary vaccination resurfaced after the booster (approximately 97% CD4, approximately 87% CD8).

With 5 bases clipped from V and 8 bases from J, the junction kept 2 bases outside the gene matches. Per the germline V gene, CDR1 is MDHEN and CDR2 is SYDVKM. The length of the CDR3 is 12 residues. Template switching with 5'RACE generated the TCR cDNA and added a universal primer site and UMIs. TCRdb processed the 5' RACE reads anew with MiXCR; each CDR3 protein has one entry. Here the sample spans approximately 300,000 distinct CDR3 sequences, around 10% being singletons. In regard to this clonotype: Its antigen remains unidentified.

Material: CD4+ T cells sorted from PBMCs, obtained 45 days after the yellow fever booster vaccination. The chain couples TRBV28 to TRBJ2-2; 7 positions match TRBD1. This TCR was recovered from a man younger than 35 who received the YFV17D yellow fever vaccine. The CDR3 bases are TGTGCCAGCAGTCAGGGGGTTGGGGAGCTGTTTTTT. Protein: CASSQGVGELFF.